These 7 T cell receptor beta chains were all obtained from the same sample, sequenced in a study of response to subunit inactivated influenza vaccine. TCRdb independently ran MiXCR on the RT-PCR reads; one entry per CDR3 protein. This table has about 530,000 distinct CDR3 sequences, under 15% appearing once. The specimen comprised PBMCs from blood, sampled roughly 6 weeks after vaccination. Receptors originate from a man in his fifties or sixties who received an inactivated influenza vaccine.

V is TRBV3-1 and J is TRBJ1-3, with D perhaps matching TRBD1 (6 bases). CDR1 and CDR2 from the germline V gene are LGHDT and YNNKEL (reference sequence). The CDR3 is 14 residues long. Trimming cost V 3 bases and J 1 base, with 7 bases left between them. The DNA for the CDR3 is TGTGCCAGCAGCCACAGGGGTTCTGGAAACACCATATATTTT. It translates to CASSHRGSGNTIYF.

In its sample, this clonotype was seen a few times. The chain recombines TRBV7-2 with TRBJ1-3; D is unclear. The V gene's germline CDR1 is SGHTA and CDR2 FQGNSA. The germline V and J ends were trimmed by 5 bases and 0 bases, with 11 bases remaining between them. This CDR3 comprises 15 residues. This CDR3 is CASSQGRFSGNTIYF. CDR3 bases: TGTGCCAGCAGCCAAGGACGGTTCTCTGGAAACACCATATATTTT.

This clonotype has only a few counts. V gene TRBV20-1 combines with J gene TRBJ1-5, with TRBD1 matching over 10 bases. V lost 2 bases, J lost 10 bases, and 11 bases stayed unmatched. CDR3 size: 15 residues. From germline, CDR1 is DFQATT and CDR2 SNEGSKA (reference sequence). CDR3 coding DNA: TGCAGTGCTAGACTACCTGGACAGGGGGTAGGTCCCCAGCATTTT. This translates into CSARLPGQGVGPQHF.

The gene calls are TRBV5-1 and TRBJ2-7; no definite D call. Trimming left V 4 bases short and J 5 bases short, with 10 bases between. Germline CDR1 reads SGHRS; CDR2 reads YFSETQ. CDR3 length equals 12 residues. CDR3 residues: CASSGLVDEQYF. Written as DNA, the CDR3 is TGCGCCAGCAGCGGCTTAGTCGACGAGCAGTACTTC.

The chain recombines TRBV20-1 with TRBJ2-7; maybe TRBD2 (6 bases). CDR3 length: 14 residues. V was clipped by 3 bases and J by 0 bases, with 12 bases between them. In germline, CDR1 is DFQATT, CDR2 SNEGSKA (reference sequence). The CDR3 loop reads CSASGTLSSYEQYF. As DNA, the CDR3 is TGCAGTGCTAGTGGGACTTTAAGCTCCTACGAGCAGTACTTC.

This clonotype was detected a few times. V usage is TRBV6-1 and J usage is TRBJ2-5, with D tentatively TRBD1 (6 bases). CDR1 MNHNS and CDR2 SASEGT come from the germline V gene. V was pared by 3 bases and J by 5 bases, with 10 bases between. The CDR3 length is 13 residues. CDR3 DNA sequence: TGTGCCAGCAGTGAGACAGGTTGGGAGACCCAGTACTTC. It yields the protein CASSETGWETQYF.

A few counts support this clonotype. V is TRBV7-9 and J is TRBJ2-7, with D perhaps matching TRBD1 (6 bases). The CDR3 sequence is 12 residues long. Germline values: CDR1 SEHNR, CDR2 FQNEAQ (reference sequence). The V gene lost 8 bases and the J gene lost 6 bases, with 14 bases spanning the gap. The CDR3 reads CASGGRGTEQYF. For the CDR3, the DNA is TGTGCCAGCGGGGGCAGGGGAACCGAGCAGTACTTC.